The clone carrying this T cell receptor (beta chain) is a singleton in its sample. What it binds is unknown. The sample belongs to a study of yellow fever vaccine responses in identical twins. Whole-study results and caveats: Twins' vaccine T cell response reportedly seemed partly convergent, partly personalized.

Germline V gene lookup returns CDR1 KGHDR and CDR2 SFDVKD. The CDR3 is 15 residues long. V gave up 4 bases and J gave up 1 base; unmatched junction bases: 5. TCRdb reanalysed the RT-PCR reads using MiXCR and keeps one entry per CDR3 protein. The sample has about 6,000 distinct CDR3 sequences, under 80% seen once. Source: T cells from blood (PBMCs), unsorted or a sorted subset (not recorded which), taken before or after yellow fever vaccination (not recorded which). The genes are TRBV24-1 and TRBJ2-5, with TRBD1 matching over 7 bases. This clonotype was obtained from a woman younger than 35 who received the yellow fever vaccine. CDR3 in amino acids: CATSDPDRFQETQYF. CDR3 sequence (DNA): TGTGCCACCAGTGACCCGGACAGGTTCCAAGAGACCCAGTACTTC.